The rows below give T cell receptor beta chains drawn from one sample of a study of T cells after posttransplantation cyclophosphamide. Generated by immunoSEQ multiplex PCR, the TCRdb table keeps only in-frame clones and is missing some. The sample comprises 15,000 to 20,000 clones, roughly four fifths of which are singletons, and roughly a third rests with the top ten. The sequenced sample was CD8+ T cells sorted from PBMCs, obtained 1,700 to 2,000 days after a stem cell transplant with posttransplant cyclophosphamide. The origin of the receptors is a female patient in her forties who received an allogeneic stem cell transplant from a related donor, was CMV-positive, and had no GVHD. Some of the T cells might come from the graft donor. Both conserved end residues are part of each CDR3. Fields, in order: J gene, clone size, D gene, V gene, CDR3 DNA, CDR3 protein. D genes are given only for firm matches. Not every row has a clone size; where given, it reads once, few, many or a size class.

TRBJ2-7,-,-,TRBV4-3,TGCGCCAGCAGCCAAGCCCTCACGGGCTACGAGCAGTACTTC,CASSQALTGYEQYF
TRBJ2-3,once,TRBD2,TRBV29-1,TGCAGCGTGGTGCCGGGAACTAGCGAGGACACAGATACGCAGTATTTT,CSVVPGTSEDTDTQYF
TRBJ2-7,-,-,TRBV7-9,TGTGCCAGCAGCCTAATTTCCTACGAGCAGTACTTC,CASSLISYEQYF
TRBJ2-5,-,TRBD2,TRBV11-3,TGTGCCAGCAGCGTCACTAGCGCCGAGACCCAGTACTTC,CASSVTSAETQYF
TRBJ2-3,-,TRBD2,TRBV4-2,TGTGCCAGCAGCTTGGTTTCAGCGGGGGAAAGCACAGATACGCAGTATTTT,CASSLVSAGESTDTQYF
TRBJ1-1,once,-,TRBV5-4,TGTGCCAGCAGCTTCCGAGGGGGTACAGAAGCTTTCTTT,CASSFRGGTEAFF
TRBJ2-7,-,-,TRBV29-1,TGCAGCGTTGCCGACAGGTTCTACGAGCAGTACTTC,CSVADRFYEQYF
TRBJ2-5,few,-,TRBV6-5,TGTGCCAGCAGTCCCACGGGTCGTCGAGAGACCCAGTACTTC,CASSPTGRRETQYF
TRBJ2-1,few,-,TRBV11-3,TGTGCCAGCACCCCGAACCAGGACTACAATGAGCAGTTCTTC,CASTPNQDYNEQFF
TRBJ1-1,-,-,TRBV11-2,TGTGCCAGCAGCTCGACAGGAAACACTGAAGCTTTCTTT,CASSSTGNTEAFF
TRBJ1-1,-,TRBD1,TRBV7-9,TGTGCCAGCAGCTTAGTGGGACAGGGGGCCGATCGGGAAGCTTTCTTT,CASSLVGQGADREAFF
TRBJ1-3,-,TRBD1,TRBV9,TGTGCCAGCAGCCTAGGCGACAGGGGCATCTCTGGAAACACCATATATTTT,CASSLGDRGISGNTIYF
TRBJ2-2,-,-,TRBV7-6,TGTGCCAGCAGCTTAGCGCCAGGGGCGCCGAACACCGGGGAGCTGTTTTTT,CASSLAPGAPNTGELFF
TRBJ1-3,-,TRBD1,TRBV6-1,TGTGCCAGCATCGGACAGGCTGGAAACACCATATATTTT,CASIGQAGNTIYF
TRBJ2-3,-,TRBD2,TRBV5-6,TGTGCCAGCAGCTTGGGATTAGCGGGAGTCACAGATACGCAGTATTTT,CASSLGLAGVTDTQYF
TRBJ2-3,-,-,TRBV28,TGTGCCAGCAGCCAACCCTCCGACATAGCAGATACGCAGTATTTT,CASSQPSDIADTQYF
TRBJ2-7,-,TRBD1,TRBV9,TGTGCCAGCAGCGTGACCGGACAGGGGAATTACGAGCAGTACTTC,CASSVTGQGNYEQYF
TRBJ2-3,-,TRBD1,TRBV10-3,TGTGCCATCAGTGGAACACAGGGGAACACAGATACGCAGTATTTT,CAISGTQGNTDTQYF
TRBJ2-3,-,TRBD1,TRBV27,TGTGCCAGCAGTGCCCCGTCCCGGGACAGGTTTGGCACAGATACGCAGTATTTT,CASSAPSRDRFGTDTQYF
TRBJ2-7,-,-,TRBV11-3,TGTGCCAGCAGCTTTGGACTGGGAGTCTCCTACGAGCAGTACTTC,CASSFGLGVSYEQYF
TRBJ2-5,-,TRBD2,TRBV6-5,TGTGCCAGCAGTTACTCGGGGACTAGTGAAGAGACCCAGTACTTC,CASSYSGTSEETQYF
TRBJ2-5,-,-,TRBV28,TGTGCCAGCAGGCCCGGGATCGGAGAGACCCAGTACTTC,CASRPGIGETQYF
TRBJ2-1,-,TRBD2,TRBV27,TGTGCCAGCAGTCTGGGGACTAGCGGCAATGAGCAGTTCTTC,CASSLGTSGNEQFF
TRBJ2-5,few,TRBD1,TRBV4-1,TGCGCCAGCAGCCAGGCCGGGACAGGGCCCGGAGAGACCCAGTACTTC,CASSQAGTGPGETQYF
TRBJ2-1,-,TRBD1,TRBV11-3,TGTGCCAGCAGCTTAGGGACAGGGATAAGCAATGAGCAGTTCTTC,CASSLGTGISNEQFF
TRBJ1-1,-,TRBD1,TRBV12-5,TGTGCTAGTGGTTTGGTATATTCGGGACAGGATTGGATTTGGAGCACTGAAGCTTTCTTT,CASGLVYSGQDWIWSTEAFF
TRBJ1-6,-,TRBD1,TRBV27,TGTGCCAGCAGTCCACTGGACAGGGTGCATAATTCACCCCTCCACTTT,CASSPLDRVHNSPLHF
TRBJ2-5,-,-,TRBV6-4,TGTGCCAGCAGTGACGGGCAGACCCAGTACTTC,CASSDGQTQYF
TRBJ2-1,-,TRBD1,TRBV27,TGTGCCAGCAGTTTAGGGACAGGGGGCAATGAGCAGTTCTTC,CASSLGTGGNEQFF
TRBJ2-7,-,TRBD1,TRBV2,TGTGCCAGCAGTGAGGCAGGGACAGGGACAAACGAGCAGTACTTC,CASSEAGTGTNEQYF
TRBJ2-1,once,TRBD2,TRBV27,TGTGCCAGCAGATTTACTAGCGGGGGGGTCTATGAGCAGTTCTTC,CASRFTSGGVYEQFF
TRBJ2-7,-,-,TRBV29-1,TGCAGCGTTGAAGGTTTCCAGGGGGGCACCTACGAGCAGTACTTC,CSVEGFQGGTYEQYF
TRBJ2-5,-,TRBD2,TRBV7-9,TGTGCCAGCAGCTCCCTGCCGGGACTAGCGGTCCAAGAGACCCAGTACTTC,CASSSLPGLAVQETQYF
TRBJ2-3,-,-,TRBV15,TGTGCCACCAGCAGAGGGCCCCCAGATACGCAGTATTTT,CATSRGPPDTQYF
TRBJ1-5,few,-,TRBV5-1,TGCGCCAGCAGCCTAACACAGGGCGCCCAGCCCCAGCATTTT,CASSLTQGAQPQHF
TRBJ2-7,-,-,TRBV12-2,TGTGCCAGCAGCCCTGGGACACCATACGAGCAGTACTTC,CASSPGTPYEQYF
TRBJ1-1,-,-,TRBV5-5,TGTGCCAGCAGCTTGCTTCAGGGGATGAACACTGAAGCTTTCTTT,CASSLLQGMNTEAFF
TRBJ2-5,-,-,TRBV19,TGTGCCAGTAGTTCAGGGTGGGAGACCCAGTACTTC,CASSSGWETQYF
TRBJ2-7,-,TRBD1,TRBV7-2,TGTGCCAGCAGCTTAGATCCGGGACAGGGCTCCTACGAGCAGTACTTC,CASSLDPGQGSYEQYF
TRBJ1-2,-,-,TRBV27,TGTGCCAGCAGTTCCCGTTCTATGAGGGAGACCTTC,CASSSRSMRETF
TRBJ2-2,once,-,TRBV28,TGTGCCAGCAGACCGACAGATATGAACACCGGGGAGCTGTTTTTT,CASRPTDMNTGELFF
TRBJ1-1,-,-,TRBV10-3,TGTGCCATCAGTGAGTCGTGGGCACCAACTCAAGTGGGCACTGAAGCTTTCTTT,CAISESWAPTQVGTEAFF
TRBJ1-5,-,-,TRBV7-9,TGTGCCAGCAGCCCCTCGGGGAATCAGCCCCAGCATTTT,CASSPSGNQPQHF
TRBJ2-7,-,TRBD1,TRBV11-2,TGTGCCAGCAGCCCCGGGACAGGGGGCCTAAACGAGCAGTACTTC,CASSPGTGGLNEQYF
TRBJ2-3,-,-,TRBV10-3,TGTGCCATCAGTGATGTTTCTAGCACAGATACGCAGTATTTT,CAISDVSSTDTQYF
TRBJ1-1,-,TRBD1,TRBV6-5,TGTGCCAGCAGTGCGGGACAGGGGGCGCGGACTGAAGCTTTCTTT,CASSAGQGARTEAFF
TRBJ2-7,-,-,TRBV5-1,TGCGCCAGCAGACAGGGTTACAGCGAGCAGTACTTC,CASRQGYSEQYF
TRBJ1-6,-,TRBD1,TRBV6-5,TGTGCCAGCAGCCTTGACAGGGGTAATAATTCACCCCTCCACTTT,CASSLDRGNNSPLHF
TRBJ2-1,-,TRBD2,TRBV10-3,TGTGCCATCAGACCGGGACTAGCGGGCTATGAGCAGTTCTTC,CAIRPGLAGYEQFF